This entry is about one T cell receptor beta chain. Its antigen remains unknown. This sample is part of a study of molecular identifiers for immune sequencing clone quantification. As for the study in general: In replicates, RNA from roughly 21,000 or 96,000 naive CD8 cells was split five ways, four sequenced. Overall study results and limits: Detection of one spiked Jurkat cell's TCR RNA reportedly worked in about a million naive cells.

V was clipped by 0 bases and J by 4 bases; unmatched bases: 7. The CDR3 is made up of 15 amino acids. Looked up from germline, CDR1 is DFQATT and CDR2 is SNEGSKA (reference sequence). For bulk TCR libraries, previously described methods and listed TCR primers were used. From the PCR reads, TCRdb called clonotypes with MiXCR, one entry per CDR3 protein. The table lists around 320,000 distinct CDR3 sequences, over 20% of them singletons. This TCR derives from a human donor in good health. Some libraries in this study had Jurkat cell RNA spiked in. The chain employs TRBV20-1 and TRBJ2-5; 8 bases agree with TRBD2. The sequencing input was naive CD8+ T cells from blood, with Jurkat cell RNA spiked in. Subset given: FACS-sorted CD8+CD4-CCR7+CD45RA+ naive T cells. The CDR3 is CSARDDSGDLETQYF. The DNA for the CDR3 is TGCAGTGCTAGAGATGATAGCGGGGATTTAGAGACCCAGTACTTC.